This T cell receptor beta chain appears in the sequencing data of a study of blood T cell repertoires in COVID-19. Study details: Acute and convalescent COVID-19 samples came from the United States, Italy and Spain.

The table came from immunoSEQ multiplex PCR; TCRdb's copy has only in-frame clones and leaves some out. The data show more than 200,000 clones, 70% to 90% seen once. The germline V gene has CDR1 GTSNPN and CDR2 SVGIG (reference sequence). V lost 0 bases and J lost 8, with 8 bases in between. This CDR3 comprises 12 residues. The chain recombines TRBV30 with TRBJ1-3; D is unresolved. The sample taken for sequencing was peripheral blood. The TCR originated in a man aged 25-45 years with active or convalescent COVID-19. CDR3 DNA: TGTGCCTGGAGTGTCTCCCGGTACACCATATATTTT. Protein: CAWSVSRYTIYF. Full variable domain (remainder filled in from reference TRBV30 and TRBJ1-3): SQTIHQWPATLVQPVGSPLSLECTVEGTSNPNLYWYRQAAGRGLQLLFYSVGIGQISSEVPQNLSASRPQDRQFILSSKKLLLSDSGFYLCAWSVSRYTIYFGEGSWLTVV.